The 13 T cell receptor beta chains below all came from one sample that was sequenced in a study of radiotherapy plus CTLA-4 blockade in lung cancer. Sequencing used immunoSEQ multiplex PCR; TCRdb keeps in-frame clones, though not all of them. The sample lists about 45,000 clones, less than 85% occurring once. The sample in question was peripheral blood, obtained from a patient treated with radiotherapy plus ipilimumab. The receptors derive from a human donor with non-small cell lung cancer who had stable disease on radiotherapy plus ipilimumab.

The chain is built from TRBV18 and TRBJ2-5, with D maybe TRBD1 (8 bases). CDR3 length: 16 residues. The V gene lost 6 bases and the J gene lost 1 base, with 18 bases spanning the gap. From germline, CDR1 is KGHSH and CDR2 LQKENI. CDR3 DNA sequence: TGTGCCAGCTCTCTTTACGGGGGGACAGGCCAAGAGACCCAGTACTTC. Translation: CASSLYGGTGQETQYF.

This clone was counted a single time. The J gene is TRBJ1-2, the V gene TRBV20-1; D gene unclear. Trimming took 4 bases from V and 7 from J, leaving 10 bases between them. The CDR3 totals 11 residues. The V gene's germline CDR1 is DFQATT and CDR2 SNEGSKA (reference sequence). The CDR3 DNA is TGCAGTGCTAAAGGACTTGGTGGCTACACCTTC. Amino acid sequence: CSAKGLGGYTF.

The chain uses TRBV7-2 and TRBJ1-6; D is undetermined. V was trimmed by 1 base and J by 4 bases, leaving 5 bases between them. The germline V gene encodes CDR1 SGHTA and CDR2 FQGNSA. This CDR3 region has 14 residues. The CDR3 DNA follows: TGTGCCAGCAGCTTAGGAAGGTATAATTCACCCCTCCACTTT. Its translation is CASSLGRYNSPLHF.

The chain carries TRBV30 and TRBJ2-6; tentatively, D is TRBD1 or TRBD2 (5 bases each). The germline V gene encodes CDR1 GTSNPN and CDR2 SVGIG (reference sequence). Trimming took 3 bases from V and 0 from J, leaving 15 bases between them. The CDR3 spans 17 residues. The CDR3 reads CAWRGWGTGSGANVLTF. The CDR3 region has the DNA TGTGCCTGGAGAGGGTGGGGGACCGGCTCTGGGGCCAACGTCCTGACTTTC.

Here the CDR3 reads CASSLAGGQGYQPQHF. CDR3 DNA sequence: TGTGCCAGCAGCTTAGCGGGGGGACAGGGGTATCAGCCCCAGCATTTT. J is TRBJ1-5 and V is TRBV7-2; 10 bases agree with TRBD1. The length of the CDR3 is 16 residues. The germline gives CDR1 SGHTA, CDR2 FQGNSA. Germline trimming cut 0 bases from V and 5 bases from J; bases unmatched to any gene: 4.

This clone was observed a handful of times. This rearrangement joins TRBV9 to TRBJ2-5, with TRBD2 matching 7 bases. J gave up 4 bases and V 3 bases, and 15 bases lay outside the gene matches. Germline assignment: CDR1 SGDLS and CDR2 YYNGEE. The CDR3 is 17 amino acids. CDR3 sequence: CASSAPPLGRDPETQYF. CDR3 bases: TGTGCCAGCAGCGCCCCTCCTTTGGGGAGGGATCCAGAGACCCAGTACTTC.

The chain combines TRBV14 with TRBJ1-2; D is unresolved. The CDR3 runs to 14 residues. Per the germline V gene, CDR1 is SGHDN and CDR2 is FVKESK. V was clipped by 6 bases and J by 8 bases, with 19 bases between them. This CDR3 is CASSQNGPGGGYTF. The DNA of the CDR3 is TGTGCCAGCAGTCAAAATGGGCCAGGCGGCGGCTACACCTTC.

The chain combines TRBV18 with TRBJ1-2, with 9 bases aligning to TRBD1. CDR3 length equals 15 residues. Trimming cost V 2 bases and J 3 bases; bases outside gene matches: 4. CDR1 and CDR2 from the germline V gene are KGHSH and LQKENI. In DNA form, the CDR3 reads TGTGCCAGCTCACCAGGGACAGGGTGGGACTATGGCTACACCTTC. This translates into CASSPGTGWDYGYTF.

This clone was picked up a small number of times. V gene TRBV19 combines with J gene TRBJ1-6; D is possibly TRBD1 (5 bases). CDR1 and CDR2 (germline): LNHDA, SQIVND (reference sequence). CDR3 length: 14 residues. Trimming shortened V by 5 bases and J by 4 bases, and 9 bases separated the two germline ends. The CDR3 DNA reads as TGTGCCAGTAGTTCGGCAGGGTATAATTCACCCCTCCACTTT. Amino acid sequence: CASSSAGYNSPLHF.

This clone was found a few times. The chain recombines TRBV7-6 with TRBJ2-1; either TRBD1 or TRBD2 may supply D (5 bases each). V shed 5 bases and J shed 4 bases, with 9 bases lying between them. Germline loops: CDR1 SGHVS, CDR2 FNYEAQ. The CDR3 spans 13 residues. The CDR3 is CASSLGPYNEQFF. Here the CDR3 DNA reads TGTGCCAGCAGCCTGGGACCGTACAATGAGCAGTTCTTC.

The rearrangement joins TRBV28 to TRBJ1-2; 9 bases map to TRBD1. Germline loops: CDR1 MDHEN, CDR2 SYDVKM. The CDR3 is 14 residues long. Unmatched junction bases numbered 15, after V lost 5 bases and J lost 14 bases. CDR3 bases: TGTGCCAGCAGTCCAGTTTTGGGACAGGGATTAAAGACCTTC. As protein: CASSPVLGQGLKTF.

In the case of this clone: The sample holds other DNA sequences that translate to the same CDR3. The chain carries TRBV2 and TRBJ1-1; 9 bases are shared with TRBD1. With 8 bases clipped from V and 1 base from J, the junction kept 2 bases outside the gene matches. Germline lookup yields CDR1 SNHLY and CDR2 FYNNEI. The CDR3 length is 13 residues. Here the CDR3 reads CASEGQGNTEAFF. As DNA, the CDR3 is TGTGCCAGCGAGGGACAGGGGAACACTGAAGCTTTCTTT.

DNA of the CDR3: TGTGCCAGCAGCCGCGGGACAGGGGGTTATGGCTACACCTTC. Protein: CASSRGTGGYGYTF. The chain employs TRBV6-5 and TRBJ1-2, with 11 nucleotides matching TRBD1. CDR1 and CDR2 (germline): MNHEY, SVGAGI. The CDR3 contains 14 residues. With 6 bases clipped from V and 5 bases from J, the junction kept 5 bases outside the gene matches.